The rows below give T cell receptor beta chains drawn from one sample of a study of blood T cell repertoires in COVID-19. The repertoire was sequenced with immunoSEQ multiplex PCR; TCRdb's copy has only in-frame clones and lacks some. This table holds fewer than 500,000 clones, 87% found once. Sequenced material: PBMCs or T cells enriched from blood (not recorded which). The receptors shown here come from a woman under 30 who had recovered from COVID-19. Both conserved end residues are part of each CDR3. The D gene is left open where the match is weak. Where a row states a size, it is once, few, many or the class of an expanded clone; other rows omit it.

>TRBJ1-6|15|.|TRBD1|TRBV10-3
TGTGCCATCAGTGAGTTAGACAGGGTAAATTCACCCCTCCACTTT
CAISELDRVNSPLHF
>TRBJ2-3|16|.|.|TRBV30
TGTGCCTGGAGTGACCCCTCCGGGAGTACGACAGATACGCAGTATTTT
CAWSDPSGSTTDTQYF
>TRBJ2-3|17|.|TRBD2|TRBV3-1/TRBV3-2
TGTGCCAGCAGCCCCATCATGAGCGGGGGGGCCGCAGATACGCAGTATTTT
CASSPIMSGGAADTQYF
>TRBJ1-1|15|.|.|TRBV5-1
TGCGCCAGCAGCTCCCAGCGGGGGGCTGTCGGAGAAGCTTTCTTT
CASSSQRGAVGEAFF
>TRBJ1-2|13|.|.|TRBV4-1
TGCGCCAGCAGCCAAGATAACACTAAGGGCTACACCTTC
CASSQDNTKGYTF
>TRBJ1-6|16|.|.|TRBV2
TGTGCCAGCAGTAGGGACCCTGGAGGGTATGATTCACCCCTCCACTTT
CASSRDPGGYDSPLHF
>TRBJ1-6|13|once|.|TRBV2
TGTGCCAGCAGTGACGGGTGGCGATCACCCCTCCACTTT
CASSDGWRSPLHF
>TRBJ2-1|17|.|TRBD1|TRBV2
TGTGCCAGCCAGGGAATAAACGACAGGGGATTTCACAATGAGCAGTTCTTC
CASQGINDRGFHNEQFF
>TRBJ2-2|16|.|TRBD2|TRBV9
TGTGCCAGCAGCGTAGACCTAGCGGCGAACACCGGGGAGCTGTTTTTT
CASSVDLAANTGELFF
>TRBJ1-2|15|.|TRBD1|TRBV20-1
TGCAGTGCTAGTACGCTCCAAACAGGGGGAGATGGCTACACCTTC
CSASTLQTGGDGYTF